This TCR beta chain was found in a study of blood T cell repertoires in COVID-19. Assay used: immunoSEQ multiplex PCR; TCRdb lists only in-frame clones, some missing. The profile shows about 88,000 clones, roughly 83% of them singletons. The CDR3 is 13 residues long. The V segment lost 4 bases and the J segment 6 bases; nucleotides outside the gene matches: 5. Germline lookup yields CDR1 SNHLY and CDR2 FYNNEI. The material sequenced was peripheral blood. The rearrangement uses TRBV2 and TRBJ1-1; 7 bases line up with TRBD1. The TCR comes from a human donor in a cohort sampled during active COVID-19. The CDR3 nucleotides read TGTGCCAGCAGTGGACAGGGCGGGTCTGAAGCTTTCTTT. Encoded protein: CASSGQGGSEAFF.